This T cell receptor (beta chain) was identified in a study of response to subunit inactivated influenza vaccine (dated 2018 in TCRdb). For the study in its entirety: Deep quantitative profiling of the T cell receptor repertoire was used in the study to follow responses to a trivalent subunit inactivated influenza vaccine.

The receptor library was made with RT-PCR. The reads were generated on an Illumina HiSeq 2500. TCRdb ran its own pipeline on the public reads, namely fastp trimming at Q25 and MiXCR clone calling, and kept in-frame beta chains. Records with the same CDR3 protein are collapsed into one entry carrying the most frequent genes and DNA. The sample has approximately 290,000 distinct CDR3 sequences on record, 20% to 25% of them singletons. The ten largest account for 10% of the sample. This clonotype was seen at least ten times. It has no known antigen specificity. Base qualities were left out, and no much larger clone turns up one base away. Overall study outcomes, separate from this receptor: According to the authors, only a limited number of new T cells may be recruited by each seasonal influenza vaccination.

From its cysteine to its phenylalanine, the CDR3 spans 13 amino acids. Kept here is only the CDR3 DNA, which spans 39 bases and is read in frame from base 1. V drops 0 bases and J drops 3 bases, leaving 3 bases in between. The sequence links TRBV12-3 or TRBV12-4 to TRBJ1-5, with the D gene call left open. The starting material was PBMCs from blood, obtained 21 months after vaccination. This TCR came from a man between 50 and 69 years old who received an inactivated influenza vaccine. Donor details come from another sample of the same person, matched by shared clones. The CDR3 region reads CASSLASNQPQHF. The DNA reads TGTGCCAGCAGTTTAGCGTCCAATCAGCCCCAGCATTTT.